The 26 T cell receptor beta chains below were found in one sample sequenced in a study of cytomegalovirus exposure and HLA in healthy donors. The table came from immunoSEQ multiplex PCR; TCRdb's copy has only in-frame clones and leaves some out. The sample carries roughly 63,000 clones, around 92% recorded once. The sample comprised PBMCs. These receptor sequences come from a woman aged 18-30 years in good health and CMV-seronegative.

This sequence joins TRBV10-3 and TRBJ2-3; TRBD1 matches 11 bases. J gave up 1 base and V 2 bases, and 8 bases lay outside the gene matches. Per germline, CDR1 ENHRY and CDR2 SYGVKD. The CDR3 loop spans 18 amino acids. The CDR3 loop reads CAISEGTGGPFGTDTQYF. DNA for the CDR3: TGTGCCATCAGTGAGGGGACAGGGGGTCCCTTTGGCACAGATACGCAGTATTTT.

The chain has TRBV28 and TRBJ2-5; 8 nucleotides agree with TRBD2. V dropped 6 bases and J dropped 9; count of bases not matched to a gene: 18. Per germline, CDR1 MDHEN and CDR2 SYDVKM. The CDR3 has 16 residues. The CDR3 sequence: CASRSGGGTISSAQYF. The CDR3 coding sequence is TGTGCCAGCAGGTCTGGCGGGGGGACCATTTCTTCGGCCCAGTACTTC.

CDR3 in amino acids: CASSLVLAGFTDTQYF. CDR3 DNA: TGCGCCAGCAGCTTGGTTCTAGCGGGGTTCACAGATACGCAGTATTTT. The rearrangement uses TRBV5-1 and TRBJ2-3; 9 bases are a match to TRBD2. Germline V gene sequence: CDR1 SGHRS, CDR2 YFSETQ. Losses at the gene ends were 0 bases for V and 2 bases for J; bases not matched to a gene: 4. This CDR3 spans 16 amino acids.

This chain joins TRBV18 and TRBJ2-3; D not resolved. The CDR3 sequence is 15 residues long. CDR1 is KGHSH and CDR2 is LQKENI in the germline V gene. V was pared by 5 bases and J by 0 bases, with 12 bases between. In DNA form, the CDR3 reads TGTGCCAGCTCATCACAGAGCTATAGCACAGATACGCAGTATTTT. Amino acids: CASSSQSYSTDTQYF. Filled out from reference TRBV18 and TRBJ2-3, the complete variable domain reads NAGVMQNPRHLVRRRGQEARLRCSPMKGHSHVYWYRQLPEEGLKFMVYLQKENIIDESGMPKERFSAEFPKEGPSILRIQQVVRGDSAAYFCASSSQSYSTDTQYFGPGTRLTVL.

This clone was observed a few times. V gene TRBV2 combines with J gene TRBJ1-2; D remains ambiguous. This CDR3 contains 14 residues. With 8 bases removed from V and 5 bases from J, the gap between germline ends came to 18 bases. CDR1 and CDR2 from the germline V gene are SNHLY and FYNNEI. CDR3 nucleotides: TGTGCCAGCGAAATGGCGGAGGGTGGGTATGGCTACACCTTC. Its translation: CASEMAEGGYGYTF. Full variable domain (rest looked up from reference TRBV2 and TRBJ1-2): EPEVTQTPSHQVTQMGQEVILRCVPISNHLYFYWYRQILGQKVEFLVSFYNNEISEKSEIFDDQFSVERPDGSNFTLKIRSTKLEDSAMYFCASEMAEGGYGYTFGSGTRLTVV.

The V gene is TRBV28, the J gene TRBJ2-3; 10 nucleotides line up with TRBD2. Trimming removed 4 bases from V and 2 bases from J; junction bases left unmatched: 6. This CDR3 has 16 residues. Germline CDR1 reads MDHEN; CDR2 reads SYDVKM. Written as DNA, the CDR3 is TGTGCCAGCAGTTCGGCTAGCGGGGGTTACACAGATACGCAGTATTTT. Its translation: CASSSASGGYTDTQYF.

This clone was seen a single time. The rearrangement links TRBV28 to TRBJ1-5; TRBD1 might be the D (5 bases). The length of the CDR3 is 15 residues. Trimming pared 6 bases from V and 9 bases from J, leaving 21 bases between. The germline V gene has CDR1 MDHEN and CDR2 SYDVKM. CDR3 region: CASSLGRDSLRPQHF. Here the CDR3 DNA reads TGTGCCAGCAGCTTAGGACGAGACAGTCTCCGGCCCCAGCATTTT.

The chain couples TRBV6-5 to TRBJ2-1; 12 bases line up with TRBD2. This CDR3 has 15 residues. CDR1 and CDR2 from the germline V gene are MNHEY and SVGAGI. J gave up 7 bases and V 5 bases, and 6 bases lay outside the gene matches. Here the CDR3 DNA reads TGTGCCAGCAGTCTAGCGGGAGGGCCAGGGAATGAGCAGTTCTTC. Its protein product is CASSLAGGPGNEQFF.

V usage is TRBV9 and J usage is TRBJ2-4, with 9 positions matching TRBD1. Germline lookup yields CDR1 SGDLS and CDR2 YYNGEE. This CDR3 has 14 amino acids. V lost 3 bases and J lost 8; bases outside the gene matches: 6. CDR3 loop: CASSEGQGMDIQYF. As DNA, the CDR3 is TGTGCCAGCAGCGAAGGACAGGGGATGGACATTCAGTACTTC. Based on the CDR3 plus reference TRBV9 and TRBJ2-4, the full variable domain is DSGVTQTPKHLITATGQRVTLRCSPRSGDLSVYWYQQSLDQGLQFLIQYYNGEERAKGNILERFSAQQFPDLHSELNLSSLELGDSALYFCASSEGQGMDIQYFGAGTRLSVL.

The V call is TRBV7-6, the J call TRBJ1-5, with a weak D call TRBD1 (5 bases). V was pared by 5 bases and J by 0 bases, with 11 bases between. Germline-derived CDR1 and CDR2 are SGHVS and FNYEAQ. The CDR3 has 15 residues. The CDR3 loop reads CASSPRGGSNQPQHF. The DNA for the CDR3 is TGTGCCAGCAGCCCCCGGGGGGGTAGCAATCAGCCCCAGCATTTT. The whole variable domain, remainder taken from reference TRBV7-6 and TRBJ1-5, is GAGVSQSPRYKVTKRGQDVALRCDPISGHVSLYWYRQALGQGPEFLTYFNYEAQQDKSGLPNDRFSAERPEGSISTLTIQRTEQRDSAMYRCASSPRGGSNQPQHFGDGTRLSIL.

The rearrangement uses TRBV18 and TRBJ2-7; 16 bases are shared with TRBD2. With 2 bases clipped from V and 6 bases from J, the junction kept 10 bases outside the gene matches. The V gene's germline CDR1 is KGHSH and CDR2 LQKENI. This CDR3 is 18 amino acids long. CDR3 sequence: CASSPTGTSGGAGREQYF. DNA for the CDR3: TGTGCCAGCTCACCAACTGGGACTAGCGGGGGGGCAGGACGCGAGCAGTACTTC.

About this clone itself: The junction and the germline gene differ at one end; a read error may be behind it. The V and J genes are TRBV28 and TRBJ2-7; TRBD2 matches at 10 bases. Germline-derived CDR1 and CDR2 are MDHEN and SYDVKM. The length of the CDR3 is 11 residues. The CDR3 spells CASSPGLAVFF. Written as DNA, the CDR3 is TGTGCCAGCAGCCCAGGACTAGCGGTTTTCTTC.

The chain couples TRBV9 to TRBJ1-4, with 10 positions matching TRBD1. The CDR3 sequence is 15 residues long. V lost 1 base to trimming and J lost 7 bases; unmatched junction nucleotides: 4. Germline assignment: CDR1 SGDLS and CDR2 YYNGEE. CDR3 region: CASSVQTGGSEKLFF. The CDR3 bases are TGTGCCAGCAGCGTACAGACAGGGGGCTCTGAAAAACTGTTTTTT.

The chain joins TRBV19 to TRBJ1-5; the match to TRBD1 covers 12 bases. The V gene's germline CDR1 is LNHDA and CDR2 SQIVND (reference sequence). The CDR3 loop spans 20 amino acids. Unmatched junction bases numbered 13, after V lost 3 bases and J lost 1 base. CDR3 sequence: CASSIEGDRGLSVSNQPQHF. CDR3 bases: TGTGCCAGTAGTATTGAGGGGGACAGGGGGCTGTCGGTGAGCAATCAGCCCCAGCATTTT.

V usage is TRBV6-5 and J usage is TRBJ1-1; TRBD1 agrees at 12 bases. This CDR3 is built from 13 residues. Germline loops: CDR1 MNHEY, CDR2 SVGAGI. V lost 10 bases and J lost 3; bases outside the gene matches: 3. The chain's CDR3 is CATWDRGHTEAFF. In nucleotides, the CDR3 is TGTGCCACCTGGGACAGGGGGCACACTGAAGCTTTCTTT.

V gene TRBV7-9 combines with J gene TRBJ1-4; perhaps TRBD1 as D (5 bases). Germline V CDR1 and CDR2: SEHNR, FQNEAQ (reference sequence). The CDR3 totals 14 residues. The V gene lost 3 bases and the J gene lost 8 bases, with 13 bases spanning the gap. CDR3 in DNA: TGTGCCAGCAGCTTGGACACCTTTAGGGAAAAACTGTTTTTT. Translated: CASSLDTFREKLFF.

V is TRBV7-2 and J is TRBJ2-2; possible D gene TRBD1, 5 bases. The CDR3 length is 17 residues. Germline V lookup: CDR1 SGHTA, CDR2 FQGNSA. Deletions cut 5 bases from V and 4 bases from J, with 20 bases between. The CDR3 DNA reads TGTGCCAGCAGCCGAAACAGTCGAGCTCAGGGCACCGGGGAGCTGTTTTTT. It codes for CASSRNSRAQGTGELFF.

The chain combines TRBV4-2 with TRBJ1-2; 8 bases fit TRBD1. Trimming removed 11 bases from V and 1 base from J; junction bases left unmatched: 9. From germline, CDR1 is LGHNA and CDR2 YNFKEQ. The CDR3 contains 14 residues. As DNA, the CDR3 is TGTGCCTCCCGACAGGGGATTAGTAACTATGGCTACACCTTC. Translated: CASRQGISNYGYTF.

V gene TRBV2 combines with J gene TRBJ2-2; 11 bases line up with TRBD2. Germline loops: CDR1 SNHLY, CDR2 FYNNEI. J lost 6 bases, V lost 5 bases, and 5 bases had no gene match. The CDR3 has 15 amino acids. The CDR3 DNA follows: TGTGCCAGCAGTAATAGCGGGAGGGCCTCCGGGGAGCTGTTTTTT. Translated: CASSNSGRASGELFF.

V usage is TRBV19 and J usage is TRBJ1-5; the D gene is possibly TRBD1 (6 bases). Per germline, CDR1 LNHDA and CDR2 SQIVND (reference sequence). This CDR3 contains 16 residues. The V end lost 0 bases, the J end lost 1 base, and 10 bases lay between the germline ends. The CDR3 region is CASSIDQGTSNQPQHF. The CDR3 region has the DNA TGTGCCAGTAGTATAGATCAAGGGACAAGCAATCAGCCCCAGCATTTT.

CDR3 sequence reads: CASSPTSLTGGRTTEAFF. The CDR3 bases are TGTGCCAGCAGCCCCACATCGTTAACCGGGGGTCGAACAACTGAAGCTTTCTTT. The chain has TRBV13 and TRBJ1-1; a weak D match, TRBD1 (5 bases). This CDR3 spans 18 amino acids. Between the trimmed V and J ends, which lost 5 bases and 5 bases, there was a span of 27 bases. Per germline, CDR1 PRHDT and CDR2 FYEKMQ (reference sequence). Looking up the rest from reference TRBV13 and TRBJ1-1 gives the full variable domain: AAGVIQSPRHLIKEKRETATLKCYPIPRHDTVYWYQQGPGQDPQFLISFYEKMQSDKGSIPDRFSAQQFSDYHSELNMSSLELGDSALYFCASSPTSLTGGRTTEAFFGQGTRLTVV.

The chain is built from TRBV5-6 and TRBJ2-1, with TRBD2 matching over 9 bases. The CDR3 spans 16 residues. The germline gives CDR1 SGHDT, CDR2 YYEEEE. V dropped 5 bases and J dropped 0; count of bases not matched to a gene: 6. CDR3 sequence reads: CASSSGAGGSYNEQFF. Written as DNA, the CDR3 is TGTGCCAGCAGTTCGGGAGCGGGAGGCTCCTACAATGAGCAGTTCTTC.

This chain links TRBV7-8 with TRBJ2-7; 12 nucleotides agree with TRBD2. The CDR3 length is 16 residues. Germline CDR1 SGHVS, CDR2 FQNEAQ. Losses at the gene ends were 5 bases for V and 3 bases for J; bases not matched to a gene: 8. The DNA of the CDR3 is TGTGCCAGCAGCCTCGGACTAGCGGGAATCCTCTACGAGCAGTACTTC. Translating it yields CASSLGLAGILYEQYF.

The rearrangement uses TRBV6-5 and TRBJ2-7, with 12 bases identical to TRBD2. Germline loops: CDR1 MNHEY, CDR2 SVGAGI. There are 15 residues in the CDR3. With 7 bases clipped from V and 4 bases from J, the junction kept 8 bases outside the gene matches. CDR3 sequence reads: CASTYFGLAGYEQYF. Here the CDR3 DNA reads TGTGCCAGCACCTATTTCGGACTAGCGGGATACGAGCAGTACTTC.

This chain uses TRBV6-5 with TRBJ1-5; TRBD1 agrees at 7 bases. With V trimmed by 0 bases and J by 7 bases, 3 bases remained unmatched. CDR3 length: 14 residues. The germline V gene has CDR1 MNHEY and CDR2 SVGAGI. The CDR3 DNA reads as TGTGCCAGCAGTTACTCACAGGGGAACCAGCCCCAGCATTTT. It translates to CASSYSQGNQPQHF.

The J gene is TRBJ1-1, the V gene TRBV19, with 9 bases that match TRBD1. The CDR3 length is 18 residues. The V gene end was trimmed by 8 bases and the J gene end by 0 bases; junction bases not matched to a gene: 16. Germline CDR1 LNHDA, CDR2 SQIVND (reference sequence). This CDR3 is CASQPRPGQGSLNTEAFF. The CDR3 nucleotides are TGTGCCAGTCAACCCCGCCCGGGACAGGGAAGTTTGAACACTGAAGCTTTCTTT.